Detailed here is one T cell receptor (beta chain). This CDR3 spans 15 amino acids. Germline V gene lookup returns CDR1 ENHRY and CDR2 SYGVKD. J gave up 10 bases and V 8 bases, and 18 bases lay outside the gene matches. This sample is drawn from a study of cytomegalovirus exposure and HLA in healthy donors. With 60 Vbeta and 13 Jbeta primers, the PCR was carried out. The data were produced by immunoSEQ multiplex PCR, yet TCRdb's version contains in-frame clones alone and is incomplete. Of some 120,000 clones listed, around 80% are singletons. The V and J genes are TRBV10-3 and TRBJ1-1; TRBD1 agrees at 8 bases. The TCR comes from a woman aged 18 to 35 in good health and CMV-seropositive. The sample taken for sequencing was PBMCs. CDR3 in amino acids: CAIRGVTGEVVRAFF. CDR3 nucleotide sequence: TGTGCCATCCGCGGCGTGACAGGGGAAGTGGTTCGAGCTTTCTTT.